This T cell receptor (beta chain) was found in a study of blood T cell repertoires in COVID-19. Study in general: Spain, Italy and the United States supplied samples that represented acute and convalescent COVID-19. T cells, B-cell-depleted T cells, or PBMCs provided the cDNA or gDNA that served as material.

Original methodology: Estimates of nucleated cell counts were drawn from the amplification of reference gene primers. The data were produced by immunoSEQ multiplex PCR, yet TCRdb's version contains in-frame clones alone and is incomplete. V and J calls and clone size follow that table, whereas D and trimming were derived from the DNA. The sample records 200,000 to 300,000 clones, approximately 80% being singletons. This clone was recorded a few times. The J segment lost 8 bases and the V segment lost 3 bases, leaving 11 bases of the junction unmatched. Looked up from germline, CDR1 is SGHAT and CDR2 is FQNNGV. This CDR3 region has 16 residues.

This TCR came from a man aged 40-50 years with acute or convalescent COVID-19. The V call is TRBV11-2, the J call TRBJ2-1, with 9 bases that match TRBD2. Sequencing used peripheral blood. This CDR3 reads CASSFSGSSSGDEQFF. The CDR3 coding sequence is TGTGCCAGCAGCTTTAGCGGGAGTTCTTCAGGCGATGAGCAGTTCTTC.